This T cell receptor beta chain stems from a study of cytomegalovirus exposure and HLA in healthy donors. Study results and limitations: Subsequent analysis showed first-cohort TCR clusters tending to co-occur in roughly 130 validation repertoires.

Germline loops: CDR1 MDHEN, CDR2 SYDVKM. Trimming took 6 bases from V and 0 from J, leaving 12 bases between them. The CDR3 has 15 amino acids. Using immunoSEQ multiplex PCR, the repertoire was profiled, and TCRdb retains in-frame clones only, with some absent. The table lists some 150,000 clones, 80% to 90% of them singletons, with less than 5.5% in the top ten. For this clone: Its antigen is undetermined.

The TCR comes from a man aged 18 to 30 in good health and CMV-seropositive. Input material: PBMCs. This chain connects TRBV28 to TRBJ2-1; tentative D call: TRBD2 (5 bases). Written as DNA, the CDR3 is TGTGCCAGCAGCCCGGAGGTTAGCTCCTACAATGAGCAGTTCTTC. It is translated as CASSPEVSSYNEQFF.